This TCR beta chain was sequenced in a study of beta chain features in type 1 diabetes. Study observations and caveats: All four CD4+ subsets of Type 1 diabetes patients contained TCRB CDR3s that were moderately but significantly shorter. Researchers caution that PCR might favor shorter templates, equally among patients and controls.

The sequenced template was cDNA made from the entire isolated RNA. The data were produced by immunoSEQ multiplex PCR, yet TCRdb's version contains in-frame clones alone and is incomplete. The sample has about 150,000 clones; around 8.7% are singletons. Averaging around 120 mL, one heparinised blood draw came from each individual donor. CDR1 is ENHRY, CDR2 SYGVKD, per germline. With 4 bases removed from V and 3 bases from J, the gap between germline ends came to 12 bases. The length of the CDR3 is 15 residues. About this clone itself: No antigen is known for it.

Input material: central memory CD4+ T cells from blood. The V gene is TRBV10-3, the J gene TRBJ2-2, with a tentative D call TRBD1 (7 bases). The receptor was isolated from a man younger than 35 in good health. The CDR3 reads CAISVGGGDTGELFF. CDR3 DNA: TGTGCCATCAGTGTTGGAGGGGGCGACACCGGGGAGCTGTTTTTT.